These 16 T cell receptor beta chains originate from one sample sequenced in a study of blood T cell repertoires in COVID-19. The data were produced by immunoSEQ multiplex PCR, yet TCRdb's version contains in-frame clones alone and is incomplete. The data show approximately 300,000 clones, with 87% seen just once and approximately 2% held by the top ten. Material: peripheral blood. These receptors were obtained from a young man with active or convalescent COVID-19.

This rearrangement joins TRBV24-1 to TRBJ2-7; TRBD1 might be the D (5 bases). Trimming took 5 bases from V and 6 from J, leaving 10 bases between them. The CDR3 consists of 12 residues. Germline CDR1 and CDR2: KGHDR and SFDVKD. DNA of the CDR3: TGTGCCACCAGTGCAGGGTTCGGCGAGCAGTACTTC. It specifies CATSAGFGEQYF.

The J gene is TRBJ2-1, the V gene TRBV24-1, with TRBD2 identical over 15 bases. The CDR3 has 16 amino acids. Germline CDR1 KGHDR, CDR2 SFDVKD. V was clipped by 5 bases and J by 6 bases; unmatched bases: 4. This chain's CDR3 is CATSAPGLAGGNEQFF. The CDR3 region has the DNA TGTGCCACCAGTGCCCCGGGACTAGCGGGGGGCAATGAGCAGTTCTTC.

This chain uses TRBV12-1 with TRBJ1-3. TRBV12-1 is a pseudogene segment. The CDR3 spans 19 residues. The DNA of the CDR3 is TGTGCCAGCAGCTTTGCGCAGGGGAGGGCCCTTGGCTCTGGAAACACCATATATTTT. Amino acid sequence: CASSFAQGRALGSGNTIYF.

The chain is built from TRBV10-3 and TRBJ1-2; D unclear. Germline CDR1 reads ENHRY; CDR2 reads SYGVKD. The CDR3 runs 16 residues. V shed 3 bases and J shed 4 bases, with 18 bases lying between them. In nucleotides, the CDR3 is TGTGCCATCAGTGATTTATTAGAAGGACGGGGCTATGGCTACACCTTC. Translated, it gives CAISDLLEGRGYGYTF.

The chain joins TRBV19 to TRBJ1-2; D gene uncertain. The CDR3 is 13 amino acids. The V and J ends lost 1 base and 1 base respectively, with 4 bases between them. Germline CDR1 and CDR2: LNHDA and SQIVND (reference sequence). The CDR3 DNA follows: TGTGCCAGTAGTATAGGCAGTAACTATGGCTACACCTTC. Its protein product is CASSIGSNYGYTF.

This rearrangement joins TRBV27 to TRBJ1-6; no clear D gene. The CDR3 contains 14 residues. V lost 2 bases, J lost 4 bases, and 6 bases lay in between. Germline assignment: CDR1 MNHEY and CDR2 SMNVEV (reference sequence). Here the CDR3 reads CASSLSQYNSPLHF. Written as DNA, the CDR3 is TGTGCCAGCAGTTTAAGTCAGTATAATTCACCCCTCCACTTT.

The DNA for the CDR3 is TGCGCCAGCAGCGTTCTGGCGGGGCCCTACAATGAGCAGTTCTTC. Translating gives CASSVLAGPYNEQFF. The V call is TRBV5-1, the J call TRBJ2-1; possibly TRBD2 for D (6 bases). This CDR3 comprises 15 residues. The V gene's germline CDR1 is SGHRS and CDR2 YFSETQ. The V and J ends lost 4 bases and 2 bases respectively, with 13 bases between them.

V is TRBV28 and J is TRBJ1-5, with 9 positions matching TRBD1. Germline-derived CDR1 and CDR2 are MDHEN and SYDVKM. There are 21 residues in the CDR3. V lost 3 bases, J lost 2 bases, and 20 bases stayed unmatched. As DNA, the CDR3 is TGTGCCAGCAGTTTCCCGAGTACAGGGGGCGAAGGGTCCGGGGGCAATCAGCCCCAGCATTTT. Its protein product is CASSFPSTGGEGSGGNQPQHF.

The CDR3 bases are TGTGCCAGCCGCTCGTACAGCTCATACGAGCAGTACTTC. Encoded protein: CASRSYSSYEQYF. This chain uses TRBV27 with TRBJ2-7, with D hard to call. This CDR3 contains 13 residues. The germline CDR1 and CDR2 sequences are MNHEY and SMNVEV (reference sequence). The V end was cut by 8 bases, the J end by 4 bases, with 15 bases between.

This clone is a singleton in its sample. The chain combines TRBV14 with TRBJ1-4; TRBD1 matches at 8 bases. With 0 bases clipped from V and 4 bases from J, the junction kept 4 bases outside the gene matches. Germline lookup yields CDR1 SGHDN and CDR2 FVKESK. This CDR3 contains 16 residues. In DNA, the CDR3 is TGTGCCAGCAGCCAAGACGTAGGACAGGGTAATGAAAAACTGTTTTTT. Its protein product is CASSQDVGQGNEKLFF.

This chain links TRBV5-1 with TRBJ2-7; D is possibly TRBD1 (6 bases). CDR3 size: 15 residues. Between the trimmed V and J ends, which lost 3 bases and 1 base, there was a span of 14 bases. Germline V gene lookup returns CDR1 SGHRS and CDR2 YFSETQ. CDR3 amino acids: CASSSTRDKSYEQYF. Here the CDR3 DNA reads TGCGCCAGCAGCTCGACCCGGGACAAGTCCTACGAGCAGTACTTC. Full variable domain (rest looked up from reference TRBV5-1 and TRBJ2-7): KAGVTQTPRYLIKTRGQQVTLSCSPISGHRSVSWYQQTPGQGLQFLFEYFSETQRNKGNFPGRFSGRQFSNSRSEMNVSTLELGDSALYLCASSSTRDKSYEQYFGPGTRLTVT.

V usage is TRBV19 and J usage is TRBJ1-2; TRBD1 is a possible D gene (5 bases). The V gene's germline CDR1 is LNHDA and CDR2 SQIVND (reference sequence). CDR3 length: 14 residues. V was cut by 4 bases and J by 4 bases, with 13 bases left in between. Written as DNA, the CDR3 is TGTGCCAGTAGTACAGATAGGGGTAGCTATGGCTACACCTTC. Translation: CASSTDRGSYGYTF.

The V and J genes are TRBV27 and TRBJ1-1, with 9 bases identical to TRBD1. The CDR3 totals 13 residues. With V trimmed by 5 bases and J by 5 bases, 3 bases remained unmatched. Germline V gene sequence: CDR1 MNHEY, CDR2 SMNVEV (reference sequence). CDR3 sequence: CASSRTGVTEAFF. CDR3 nucleotide sequence: TGTGCCAGCAGTCGGACAGGGGTAACTGAAGCTTTCTTT.

V gene TRBV5-1 combines with J gene TRBJ2-3, with 7 bases fitting TRBD2. The CDR3 is 17 residues long. With V trimmed by 6 bases and J by 3 bases, 16 bases remained unmatched. Germline assignment: CDR1 SGHRS and CDR2 YFSETQ. CDR3 nucleotide sequence: TGCGCCAGCACCGCGTACCCCGGGGGGTTCGAAACAGATACGCAGTATTTT. Its protein product is CASTAYPGGFETDTQYF.

This rearrangement joins TRBV29-1 to TRBJ2-3, with 9 bases fitting TRBD2. The CDR3 runs to 17 residues. Per the germline V gene, CDR1 is SQVTM and CDR2 is ANQGSEA. The V and J ends lost 3 bases and 2 bases, in that order; junction bases with no gene match: 12. As DNA, the CDR3 is TGCAGCGTTGATTTCGCTCGAAGCGGGGGGCTCACAGATACGCAGTATTTT. It translates to CSVDFARSGGLTDTQYF.

The chain recombines TRBV28 with TRBJ2-5, with D perhaps matching TRBD1 (5 bases). V was trimmed by 6 bases and J by 4 bases, leaving 24 bases between them. The germline V gene has CDR1 MDHEN and CDR2 SYDVKM. This CDR3 contains 17 residues. The DNA for the CDR3 is TGTGCCAGCAGCCCACAGGAAGTCCTTAGGGGCCGAGAGACCCAGTACTTC. Translated: CASSPQEVLRGRETQYF.